This T cell receptor (beta chain) comes out of a study of identifying expanded T cells in peripheral blood. Sequencing was performed with immunoSEQ multiplex PCR; in TCRdb, only in-frame clones are kept and a portion is missing. The sample holds about 52,000 clones, around 82% seen once. This clone was seen a handful of times. The sequencing sample was made of blood. The TCR comes from a person aged 18 to 75 in good health.

CDR3 sequence reads: CASSPIPGRTYEQYF. As DNA, the CDR3 is TGTGCCAGCTCACCAATACCCGGGAGGACCTACGAGCAGTACTTC. V gene TRBV18 combines with J gene TRBJ2-7; 7 bases line up with TRBD2. Trimming at V came to 2 bases and at J to 2 bases, leaving 6 bases not matched to a gene. Germline assignment: CDR1 KGHSH and CDR2 LQKENI. This CDR3 comprises 15 residues.